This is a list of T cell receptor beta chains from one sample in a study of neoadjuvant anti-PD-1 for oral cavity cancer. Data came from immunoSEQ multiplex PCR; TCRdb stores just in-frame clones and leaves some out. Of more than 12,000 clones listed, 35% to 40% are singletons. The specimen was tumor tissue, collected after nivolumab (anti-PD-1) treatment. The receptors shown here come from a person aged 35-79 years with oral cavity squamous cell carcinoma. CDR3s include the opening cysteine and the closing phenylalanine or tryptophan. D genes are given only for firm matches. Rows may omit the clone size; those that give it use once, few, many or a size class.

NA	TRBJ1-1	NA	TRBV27	CASSGTRWPEAFF	TGTGCCAGCAGTGGAACCCGATGGCCTGAAGCTTTCTTT
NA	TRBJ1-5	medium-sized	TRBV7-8	CASSSRGGGQPQHF	TGTGCCAGCAGCTCCCGCGGGGGAGGTCAGCCCCAGCATTTT
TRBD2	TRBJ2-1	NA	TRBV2	CASLVGLAGAEQFF	TGTGCCAGCCTAGTCGGACTAGCGGGGGCCGAGCAGTTCTTC
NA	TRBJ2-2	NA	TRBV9	CASSVGSPNTGELFF	TGTGCCAGCAGCGTAGGCTCGCCCAACACCGGGGAGCTGTTTTTT
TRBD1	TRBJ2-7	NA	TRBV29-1	CSVRRGRGYEQYF	TGCAGCGTGCGCAGGGGGCGCGGGTACGAGCAGTACTTC
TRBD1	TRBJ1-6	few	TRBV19	CASRTTGGNSPLHF	TGTGCCAGTAGGACCACAGGGGGTAATTCACCCCTCCACTTT
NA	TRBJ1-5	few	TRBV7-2	CASSLDWGGASNQPQHF	TGTGCCAGCAGCTTAGACTGGGGGGGCGCTAGCAATCAGCCCCAGCATTTT
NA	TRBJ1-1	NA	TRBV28	CASSTTRRGRNTEAFF	TGTGCCAGCTCCACTACCCGCAGGGGCCGGAACACTGAAGCTTTCTTT
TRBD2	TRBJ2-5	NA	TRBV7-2	CASSDKLAGGQETQYF	TGTGCCAGCAGCGATAAACTAGCGGGGGGGCAAGAGACCCAGTACTTC
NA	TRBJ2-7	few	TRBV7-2	CASSLSASAWTYEQYF	TGTGCCAGCAGCTTATCGGCGTCAGCCTGGACCTACGAGCAGTACTTC
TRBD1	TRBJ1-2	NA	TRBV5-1	CASSRRQGAGFHGYTF	TGCGCCAGCAGCAGACGACAGGGGGCGGGTTTTCATGGCTACACCTTC
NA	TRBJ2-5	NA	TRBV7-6	CASSFIRRGAGETQYF	TGTGCCAGCAGCTTTATTCGTCGGGGGGCCGGGGAGACCCAGTACTTC
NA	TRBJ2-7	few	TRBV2	CASHPGRSSYEQYF	TGTGCCAGCCACCCCGGAAGATCCTCCTACGAGCAGTACTTC
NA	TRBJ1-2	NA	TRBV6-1	CASSNGAQIYGYTF	TGTGCCAGCAGTAACGGGGCTCAGATCTATGGCTACACCTTC
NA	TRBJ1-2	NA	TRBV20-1	CSARDTGGYTF	TGCAGTGCTAGAGATACGGGTGGCTACACCTTC
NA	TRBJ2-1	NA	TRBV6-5	CASSSQGYNEQFF	TGTGCCAGCAGTTCACAGGGATACAATGAGCAGTTCTTC
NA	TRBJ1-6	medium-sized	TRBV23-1	CASSHLEGYSPLHF	TGCGCCAGCAGTCACCTAGAAGGTTATTCACCCCTCCACTTT
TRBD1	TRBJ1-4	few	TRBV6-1	CASSKGQATNEKLFF	TGTGCCAGCAGTAAGGGACAGGCAACTAATGAAAAACTGTTTTTT
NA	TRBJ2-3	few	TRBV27	CASSFGGTSTDTQYF	TGTGCCAGCAGTTTTGGCGGAACTAGCACAGATACGCAGTATTTT
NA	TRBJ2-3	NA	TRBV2	CASNPGLTDTQYF	TGTGCCAGCAACCCAGGGCTGACAGATACGCAGTATTTT
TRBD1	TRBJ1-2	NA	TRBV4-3	CASSQNRGWDYGYTF	TGCGCCAGCAGCCAAAACAGGGGATGGGACTATGGCTACACCTTC
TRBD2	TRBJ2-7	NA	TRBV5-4	CASSLSAGGGGAYEQYF	TGTGCCAGCAGCTTGTCGGCCGGCGGCGGGGGGGCCTACGAGCAGTACTTC
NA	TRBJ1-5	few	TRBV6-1	CASRARDARNQPQHF	TGTGCCAGCAGAGCCCGGGACGCAAGGAATCAGCCCCAGCATTTT
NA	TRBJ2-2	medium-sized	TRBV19	CASKKPSGDTGELFF	TGTGCCAGTAAAAAGCCCTCGGGGGATACCGGGGAGCTGTTTTTT
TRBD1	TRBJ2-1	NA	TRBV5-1	CASSSRQGLYNEQFF	TGCGCCAGCAGCTCCCGACAGGGTCTCTACAATGAGCAGTTCTTC
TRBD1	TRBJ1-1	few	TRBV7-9	CASSWTGKTEAFF	TGTGCCAGCAGCTGGACAGGGAAAACTGAAGCTTTCTTT